This passage covers 21 T cell receptor beta chains from one sample sequenced in a study of T cell responses to AZD1222 COVID-19 vaccine. The protocol was immunoSEQ multiplex PCR, while the TCRdb copy is restricted to in-frame clones and leaves out a portion. This sample yields roughly 200,000 clones, of which about 93% are seen a single time; roughly 1% belongs to the top ten. The specimen comprised peripheral blood, sampled on day 0 of MenACWY control vaccination. Receptors originate from an adult in good health.

The sample holds one count of this clone. The genes are TRBV4-3 and TRBJ2-7; TRBD2 might be the D (5 bases). V lost 1 base to trimming and J lost 2 bases, with 9 bases between them. Per the germline V gene, CDR1 is LGHNA and CDR2 is YSLEER. This CDR3 spans 14 amino acids. CDR3 residues: CASSQVTGTYEQYF. The CDR3 nucleotides are TGCGCCAGCAGCCAAGTCACGGGGACCTACGAGCAGTACTTC.

This chain uses TRBV7-2 with TRBJ1-2, with unresolved D. Trimming shortened V by 0 bases and J by 3 bases, and 11 bases separated the two germline ends. The germline CDR1 and CDR2 sequences are SGHTA and FQGNSA. There are 15 residues in the CDR3. For the CDR3, the DNA is TGTGCCAGCAGCTTAGCAATGATCCGGGACTATGGCTACACCTTC. Protein: CASSLAMIRDYGYTF.

J is TRBJ1-2 and V is TRBV2, with D unresolved. V was shortened by 3 bases and J by 0 bases, with 5 bases between the two germline ends. The germline gives CDR1 SNHLY, CDR2 FYNNEI. The CDR3 consists of 13 residues. CDR3 sequence (DNA): TGTGCCAGCAGTGAGGCGGCTAACTATGGCTACACCTTC. Amino acids: CASSEAANYGYTF.

V is TRBV28 and J is TRBJ1-1; no clear D. The length of the CDR3 is 13 residues. Germline loops: CDR1 MDHEN, CDR2 SYDVKM. The V and J ends lost 3 bases and 0 bases respectively, with 5 bases between them. CDR3 bases: TGTGCCAGCAGTTTCGGGATGAACACTGAAGCTTTCTTT. Protein sequence: CASSFGMNTEAFF.

The chain couples TRBV6-2 or TRBV6-3 to TRBJ1-1; the D is unclear. Germline CDR1 MNHEY, CDR2 SVGEGT. This CDR3 comprises 13 residues. V lost 5 bases and J lost 2, with 9 bases in between. The CDR3 sequence is CASSHLRNTEAFF. The CDR3 DNA is TGTGCCAGCAGTCACCTCCGTAACACTGAAGCTTTCTTT.

This chain connects TRBV6-5 to TRBJ1-2; D is undetermined. Per the germline V gene, CDR1 is MNHEY and CDR2 is SVGAGI. Trimming cost V 1 base and J 3 bases, with 9 bases left between them. CDR3 size: 14 residues. The CDR3 loop reads CASSYLDRDYGYTF. CDR3 DNA sequence: TGTGCCAGCAGTTACTTGGACCGAGACTATGGCTACACCTTC.

The chain is built from TRBV11-2 and TRBJ2-7; 9 bases agree with TRBD2. In germline, CDR1 is SGHAT, CDR2 FQNNGV. V gave up 5 bases and J gave up 7 bases; unmatched junction bases: 12. The CDR3 is 15 amino acids. In DNA form, the CDR3 reads TGTGCCAGCAGCCTAGTGCAGGCTAGCGGGGCGGAGCAGTACTTC. Translating gives CASSLVQASGAEQYF.

In this sample, this clone turned up once. The genes are TRBV12-3 or TRBV12-4 and TRBJ2-2; the D is unclear. Trimming removed 3 bases from V and 4 bases from J, with 3 bases in between. The CDR3 length is 12 residues. The CDR3 coding sequence is TGTGCCAGCAGTTTGATCACCGGGGAGCTGTTTTTT. Translation gives CASSLITGELFF.

The chain links TRBV18 to TRBJ1-6; 10 nucleotides match TRBD1. The trim removed 8 bases at V and 3 bases at J, leaving 7 bases unmatched. The germline CDR1 and CDR2 sequences are KGHSH and LQKENI. The CDR3 totals 16 residues. The CDR3 region has the DNA TGTGCCAGCCGAAAGACAGGGGGCGACTATAATTCACCCCTCCACTTT. Amino acids: CASRKTGGDYNSPLHF.

Turning to this clone: One end of the junction is discordant with germline, which a read error may explain. V usage is TRBV2 and J usage is TRBJ1-4, with D possibly matching TRBD1 (5 bases). The length of the CDR3 is 14 residues. Germline assignment: CDR1 SNHLY and CDR2 FYNNEI. For the CDR3, the DNA is TGTGCCAGCAGAGAAGGGGCGGTGGGCAGGGAGGCGTTTTTT. As protein: CASREGAVGREAFF.

This clone was seen only once. This chain uses TRBV18 with TRBJ2-5; the D gene is possibly TRBD1 (5 bases). There are 14 residues in the CDR3. Trimming took 2 bases from V and 1 from J, leaving 8 bases between them. Germline lookup yields CDR1 KGHSH and CDR2 LQKENI. The CDR3 sequence: CASSPRRGQETQYF. Written as DNA, the CDR3 is TGTGCCAGCTCACCAAGAAGGGGCCAAGAGACCCAGTACTTC.

The CDR3 region has the DNA TGTGCCAGCCGGAGGCACTCTGGGGCCAACGTCCTGACTTTC. It translates to CASRRHSGANVLTF. This chain joins TRBV6-5 and TRBJ2-6, with a possible D match to TRBD2 (5 bases). This CDR3 has 14 amino acids. Trimming took 8 bases from V and 0 from J, leaving 8 bases between them. The germline CDR1 and CDR2 sequences are MNHEY and SVGAGI.

The CDR3 DNA is TGTGCCAGCAGCCAAGATCACGACCCGAACACTGAAGCTTTCTTT. This sequence encodes CASSQDHDPNTEAFF. The chain couples TRBV3-1 (or the pseudogene TRBV3-2) to TRBJ1-1; D gene ambiguous. In germline, CDR1 is LGHDT, CDR2 YNNKEL (reference sequence). The length of the CDR3 is 15 residues. Trimming took off 0 bases at V and 1 base at J, with 9 bases between the two ends.

The genes are TRBV29-1 and TRBJ1-6; D gene uncertain. Germline CDR1 SQVTM, CDR2 ANQGSEA. With 4 bases removed from V and 6 bases from J, the gap between germline ends came to 10 bases. The CDR3 has 13 amino acids. This CDR3 reads CSVGSQPNSPLHF. The CDR3 nucleotides are TGCAGCGTTGGGAGTCAGCCTAATTCACCCCTCCACTTT.

The V gene is TRBV27, the J gene TRBJ1-1, with D unresolved. V gave up 7 bases and J gave up 0 bases, with 9 bases separating them. This CDR3 region has 13 residues. CDR1 MNHEY and CDR2 SMNVEV come from the germline V gene (reference sequence). The CDR3 DNA reads as TGTGCCAGCAAACTCCAAATGAACACTGAAGCTTTCTTT. This sequence encodes CASKLQMNTEAFF.

The chain is built from TRBV5-1 and TRBJ2-5; D gene uncertain. The V gene lost 0 bases and the J gene lost 2 bases, with 8 bases spanning the gap. Germline V gives CDR1 SGHRS, CDR2 YFSETQ. The CDR3 length is 14 residues. The CDR3 region is CASSLDYGQETQYF. CDR3 sequence (DNA): TGCGCCAGCAGCTTGGATTACGGGCAAGAGACCCAGTACTTC.

The sample holds a few counts of this clone. This chain joins TRBV3-1 (or the pseudogene TRBV3-2) and TRBJ2-1; D possibly corresponds to TRBD1 (6 bases). V shed 4 bases and J shed 4 bases, with 8 bases lying between them. CDR3 length: 13 residues. CDR1 is LGHDT, CDR2 YNNKEL, per germline (reference sequence). The CDR3 DNA sequence: TGTGCCAGCAGCCCGACAGGTTACAATGAGCAGTTCTTC. Translating gives CASSPTGYNEQFF.

This chain joins TRBV2 and TRBJ1-2; D unclear. The V end lost 2 bases, the J end lost 4 bases, and 14 bases lay between the germline ends. From germline, CDR1 is SNHLY and CDR2 FYNNEI. The CDR3 is 15 residues long. CDR3 bases: TGTGCCAGCAGTGAAAGAGCAGCTTCGCTCTATGGCTACACCTTC. Its translation is CASSERAASLYGYTF.

This clone was recorded once. The chain combines TRBV2 with TRBJ1-1; 7 bases agree with TRBD1. Germline V gives CDR1 SNHLY, CDR2 FYNNEI. After removal of 8 bases from V and 3 bases from J, the junction contained 6 bases not matched to a gene. The CDR3 sequence is 13 residues long. CDR3 bases: TGTGCCAGCCAGGGGGGGAGGGACACTGAAGCTTTCTTT. It translates to CASQGGRDTEAFF.

The chain employs TRBV18 and TRBJ1-1; D is unresolved. V lost 3 bases and J 1 base, leaving 15 bases between the germline ends. The CDR3 extends over 16 amino acids. Germline CDR1 reads KGHSH; CDR2 reads LQKENI. CDR3 residues: CASSPRTTSQNTEAFF. The CDR3 DNA reads as TGTGCCAGCTCACCCCGGACCACCTCCCAGAACACTGAAGCTTTCTTT.

This clone was detected only once. The V call is TRBV23-1, the J call TRBJ1-5, with 7 nucleotides matching TRBD1. TRBV23-1 is an ORF for which the function is uncertain. V shed 3 bases, J shed 3 bases, and the junction held 14 bases outside the gene matches. The CDR3 extends over 18 amino acids. The chain's CDR3 is CASSHQGETVVVNQPQHF. The DNA for the CDR3 is TGCGCCAGCAGTCATCAGGGGGAGACCGTCGTGGTCAATCAGCCCCAGCATTTT.